This T cell receptor (beta chain) originates from a study of blood T cell repertoires in COVID-19. Method: immunoSEQ multiplex PCR; TCRdb's copy keeps in-frame clones and lacks some. Here the sample spans roughly 230,000 clones, about 93% being singletons. CDR1 and CDR2 from the germline V gene are SQVTM and ANQGSEA. Trimming removed 4 bases at V and 9 bases at J, with 19 bases between. The CDR3 consists of 14 residues. The specimen sequenced was peripheral blood. This TCR was sampled from a man under 40 with COVID-19, enrolled during active disease. The J gene is TRBJ2-1, the V gene TRBV29-1, with a tentative D call TRBD2 (6 bases). In DNA, the CDR3 is TGCAGCGTTGCCGGGGGACTTCTTTCAGGTGAGCAGTTCTTC. This gives the protein CSVAGGLLSGEQFF.